The present TCR beta chain was sequenced within a study of T cells in Graves' hyperthyroidism and ophthalmopathy. Study-wide results and limits: Ophthalmopathy was distinguished from stable hyperthyroidism by 13 V-J signatures. A median 6.5 months before onset, the model predicted ophthalmopathy.

The V end was cut by 4 bases, the J end by 1 base, with 9 bases between. The CDR3 length is 14 residues. Germline CDR1 KGHDR, CDR2 SFDVKD. Investigators excluded patients with uncontrolled infection, other autoimmune disease, pregnancy or lactation. Isolation of PBMCs was performed on 8.5 to 10 ml fresh peripheral blood. In its sample, this clonotype is medium-sized. What it binds is not known. Amplified TCR beta CDR3 regions derived from RNA transcripts. With the HTBI primer set, the TCR CDR3 went through a first round of RT-PCR. TCRdb recomputed calls from the multiplex PCR reads with MiXCR, one row per CDR3 protein. The sample lists over 45,000 distinct CDR3 sequences; less than 50% were seen once.

The rearrangement joins TRBV24-1 to TRBJ2-5, with a weak D call TRBD1 (5 bases). The sequenced sample was blood. This receptor was taken from a woman between 45 and 60 years old with Graves' ophthalmopathy. CDR3 amino acids: CATSERQSQETQYF. The DNA for the CDR3 is TGTGCCACCAGTGAGCGACAGAGCCAAGAGACCCAGTACTTC.